The present T cell receptor beta chain was sequenced within a study of T cell changes during pregnancy in multiple sclerosis. With 2 bases removed from V and 8 bases from J, the gap between germline ends came to 18 bases. The CDR3 length is 15 residues. The germline V gene encodes CDR1 MNHNY and CDR2 SVGAGI (reference sequence). The assay was immunoSEQ multiplex PCR, and TCRdb's table has in-frame clones only and misses some. The sample comprises around 57,000 clones, roughly nine tenths of which are singletons, and about 2.3% rests with the top ten. The origin of this receptor is a female donor with multiple sclerosis, enrolled in a pregnancy study. The sample was peripheral blood, taken in the first trimester of pregnancy. The V call is TRBV6-6, the J call TRBJ1-2; D is possibly TRBD1 (6 bases). CDR3 protein: CASSYGGDNSGGYTF. The DNA for the CDR3 is TGTGCCAGCAGTTACGGGGGGGACAATTCGGGAGGCTACACCTTC.